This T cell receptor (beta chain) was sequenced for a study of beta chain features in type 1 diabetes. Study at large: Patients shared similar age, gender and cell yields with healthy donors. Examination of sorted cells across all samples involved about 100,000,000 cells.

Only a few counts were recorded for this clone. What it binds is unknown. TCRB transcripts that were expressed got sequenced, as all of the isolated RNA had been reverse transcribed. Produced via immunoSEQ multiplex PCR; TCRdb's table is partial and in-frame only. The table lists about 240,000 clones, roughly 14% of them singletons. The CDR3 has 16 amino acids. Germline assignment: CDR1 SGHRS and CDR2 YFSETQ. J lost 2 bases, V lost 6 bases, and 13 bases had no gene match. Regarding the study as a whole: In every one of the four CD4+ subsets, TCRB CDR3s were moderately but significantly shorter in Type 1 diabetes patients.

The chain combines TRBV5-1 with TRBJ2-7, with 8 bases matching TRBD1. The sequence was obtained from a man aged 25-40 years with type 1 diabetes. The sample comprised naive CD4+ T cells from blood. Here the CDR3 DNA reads TGCGCCAGCAAGGACAGGGCGGGTGAGCGGCCCTACGAGCAGTACTTC. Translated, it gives CASKDRAGERPYEQYF.